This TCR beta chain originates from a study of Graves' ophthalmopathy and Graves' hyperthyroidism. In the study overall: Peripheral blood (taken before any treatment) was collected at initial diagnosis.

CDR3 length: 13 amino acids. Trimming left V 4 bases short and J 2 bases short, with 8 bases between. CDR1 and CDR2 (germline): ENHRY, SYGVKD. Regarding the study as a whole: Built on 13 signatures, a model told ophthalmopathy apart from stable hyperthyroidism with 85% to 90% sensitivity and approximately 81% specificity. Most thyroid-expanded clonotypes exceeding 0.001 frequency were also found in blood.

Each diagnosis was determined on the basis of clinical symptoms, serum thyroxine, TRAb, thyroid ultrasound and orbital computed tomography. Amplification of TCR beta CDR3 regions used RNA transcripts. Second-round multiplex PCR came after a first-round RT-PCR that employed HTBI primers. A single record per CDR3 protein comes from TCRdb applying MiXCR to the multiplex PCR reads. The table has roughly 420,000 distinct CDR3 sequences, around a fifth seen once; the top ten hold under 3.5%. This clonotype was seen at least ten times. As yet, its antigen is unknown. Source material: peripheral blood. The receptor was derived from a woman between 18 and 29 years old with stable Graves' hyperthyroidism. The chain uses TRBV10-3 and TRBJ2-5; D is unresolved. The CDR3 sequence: CAISGRLQETQYF. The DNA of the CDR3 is TGTGCCATCAGTGGGAGACTTCAAGAGACCCAGTACTTC.